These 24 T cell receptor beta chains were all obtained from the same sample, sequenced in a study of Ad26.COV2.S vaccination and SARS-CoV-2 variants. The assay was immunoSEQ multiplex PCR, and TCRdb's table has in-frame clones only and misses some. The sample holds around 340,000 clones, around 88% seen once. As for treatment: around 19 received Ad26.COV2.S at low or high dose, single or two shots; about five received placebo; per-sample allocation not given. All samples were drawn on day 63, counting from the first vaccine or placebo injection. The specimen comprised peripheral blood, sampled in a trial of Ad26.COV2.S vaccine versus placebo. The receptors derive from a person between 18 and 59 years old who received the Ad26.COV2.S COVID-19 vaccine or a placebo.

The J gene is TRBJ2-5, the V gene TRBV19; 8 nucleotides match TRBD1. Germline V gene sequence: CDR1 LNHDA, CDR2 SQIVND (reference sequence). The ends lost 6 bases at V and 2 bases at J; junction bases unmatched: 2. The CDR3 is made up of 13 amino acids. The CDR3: CASRRQGQETQYF. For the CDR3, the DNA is TGTGCCAGTAGACGACAGGGGCAAGAGACCCAGTACTTC.

As DNA, the CDR3 is TGTGCCAGCAGCCAGTCCGAAAAACTGTTTTTT. It translates to CASSQSEKLFF. This rearrangement joins TRBV12-3 or TRBV12-4 to TRBJ1-4, with D unresolved. The V and J ends lost 6 bases and 8 bases respectively, with 7 bases between them. The CDR3 is made up of 11 amino acids.

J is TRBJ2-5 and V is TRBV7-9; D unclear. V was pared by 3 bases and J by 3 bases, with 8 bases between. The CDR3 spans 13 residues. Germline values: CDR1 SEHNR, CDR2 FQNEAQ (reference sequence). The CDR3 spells CASSLSSKETQYF. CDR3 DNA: TGTGCCAGCAGCTTGTCCAGTAAAGAGACCCAGTACTTC.

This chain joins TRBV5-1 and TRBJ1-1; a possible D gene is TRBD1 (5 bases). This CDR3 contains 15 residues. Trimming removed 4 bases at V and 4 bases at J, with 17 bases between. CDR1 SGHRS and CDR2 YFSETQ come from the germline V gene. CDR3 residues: CASSPRAGGGTEAFF. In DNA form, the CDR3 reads TGCGCCAGCAGCCCCCGGGCGGGGGGGGGCACTGAAGCTTTCTTT.

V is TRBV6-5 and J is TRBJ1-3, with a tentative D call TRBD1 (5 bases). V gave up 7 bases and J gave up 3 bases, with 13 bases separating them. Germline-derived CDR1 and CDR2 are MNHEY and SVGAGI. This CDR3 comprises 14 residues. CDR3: CASNGRVYGNTIYF. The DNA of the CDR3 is TGTGCCAGCAACGGCAGGGTTTATGGAAACACCATATATTTT.

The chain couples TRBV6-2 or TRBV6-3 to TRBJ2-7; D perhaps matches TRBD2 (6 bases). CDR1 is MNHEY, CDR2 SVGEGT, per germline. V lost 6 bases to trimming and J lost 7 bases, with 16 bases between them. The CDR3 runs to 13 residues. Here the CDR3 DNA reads TGTGCCAGCAGCCGACGGCGGGGAGGTGAGCAGTACTTC. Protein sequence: CASSRRRGGEQYF.

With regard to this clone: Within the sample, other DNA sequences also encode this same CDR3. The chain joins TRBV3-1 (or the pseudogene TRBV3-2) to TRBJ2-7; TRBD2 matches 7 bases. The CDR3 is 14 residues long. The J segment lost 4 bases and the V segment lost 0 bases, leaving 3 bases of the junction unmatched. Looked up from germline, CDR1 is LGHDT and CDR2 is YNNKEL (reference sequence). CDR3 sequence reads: CASSQEGGSYEQYF. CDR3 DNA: TGTGCCAGCAGCCAAGAGGGGGGGTCATACGAGCAGTACTTC.

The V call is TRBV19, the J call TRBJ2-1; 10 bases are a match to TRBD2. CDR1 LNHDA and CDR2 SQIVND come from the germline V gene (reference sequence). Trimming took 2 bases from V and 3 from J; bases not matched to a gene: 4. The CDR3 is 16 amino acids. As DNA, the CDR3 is TGTGCCAGTAGTATACCTAGCGGGGGATTCTACAATGAGCAGTTCTTC. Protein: CASSIPSGGFYNEQFF. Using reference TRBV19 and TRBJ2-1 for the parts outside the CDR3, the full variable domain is DGGITQSPKYLFRKEGQNVTLSCEQNLNHDAMYWYRQDPGQGLRLIYYSQIVNDFQKGDIAEGYSVSREKKESFPLTVTSAQKNPTAFYLCASSIPSGGFYNEQFFGPGTRLTVL.

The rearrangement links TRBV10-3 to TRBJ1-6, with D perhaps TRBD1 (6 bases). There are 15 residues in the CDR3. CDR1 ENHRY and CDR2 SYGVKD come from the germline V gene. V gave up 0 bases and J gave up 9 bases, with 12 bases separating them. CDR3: CAISESARGTSPLHF. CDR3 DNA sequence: TGTGCCATCAGTGAGTCTGCCAGGGGAACTTCACCCCTCCACTTT.

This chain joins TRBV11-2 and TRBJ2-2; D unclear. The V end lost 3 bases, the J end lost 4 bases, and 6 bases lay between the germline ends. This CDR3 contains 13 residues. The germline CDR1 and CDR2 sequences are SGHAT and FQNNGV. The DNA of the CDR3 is TGTGCCAGCAGCTTTGACTTCACCGGGGAGCTGTTTTTT. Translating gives CASSFDFTGELFF.

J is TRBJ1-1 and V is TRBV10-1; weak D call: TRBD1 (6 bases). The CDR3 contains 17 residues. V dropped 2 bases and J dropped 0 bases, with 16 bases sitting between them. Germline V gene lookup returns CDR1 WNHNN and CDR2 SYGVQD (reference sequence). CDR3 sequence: CASSEGGPGAMNTEAFF. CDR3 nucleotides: TGCGCCAGCAGTGAGGGGGGGCCAGGGGCTATGAACACTGAAGCTTTCTTT.

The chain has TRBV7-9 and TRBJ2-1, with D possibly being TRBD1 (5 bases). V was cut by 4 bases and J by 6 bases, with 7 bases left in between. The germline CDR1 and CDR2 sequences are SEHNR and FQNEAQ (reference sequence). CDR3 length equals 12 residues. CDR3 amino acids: CASSSGPNEQFF. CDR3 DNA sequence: TGTGCCAGCAGCTCAGGGCCCAATGAGCAGTTCTTC.

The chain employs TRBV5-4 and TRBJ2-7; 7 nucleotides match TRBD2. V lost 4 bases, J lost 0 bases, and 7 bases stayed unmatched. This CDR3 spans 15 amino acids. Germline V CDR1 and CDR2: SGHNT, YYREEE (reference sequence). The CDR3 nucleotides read TGTGCCAGCAGCCAGGGAGCGGGGATCTCCTACGAGCAGTACTTC. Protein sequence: CASSQGAGISYEQYF.

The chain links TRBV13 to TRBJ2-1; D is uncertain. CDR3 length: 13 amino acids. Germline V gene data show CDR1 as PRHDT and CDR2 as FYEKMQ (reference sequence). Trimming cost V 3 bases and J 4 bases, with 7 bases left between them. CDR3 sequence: CASSLYSYNEQFF. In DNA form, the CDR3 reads TGTGCCAGCAGCTTGTACTCATACAATGAGCAGTTCTTC.

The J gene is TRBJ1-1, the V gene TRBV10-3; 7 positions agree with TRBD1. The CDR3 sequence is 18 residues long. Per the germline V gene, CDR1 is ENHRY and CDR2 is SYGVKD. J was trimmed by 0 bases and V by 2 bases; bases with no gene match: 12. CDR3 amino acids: CAISEGNRGRGMNTEAFF. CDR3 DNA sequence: TGTGCCATCAGTGAGGGGAACAGGGGTAGGGGTATGAACACTGAAGCTTTCTTT.

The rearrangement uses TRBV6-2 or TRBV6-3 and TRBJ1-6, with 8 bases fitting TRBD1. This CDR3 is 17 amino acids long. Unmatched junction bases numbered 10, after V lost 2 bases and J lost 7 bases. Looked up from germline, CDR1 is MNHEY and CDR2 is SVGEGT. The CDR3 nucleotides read TGTGCCAGCAGTTACGACAGGGGAACAACTCTGAATTCACCCCTCCACTTT. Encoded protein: CASSYDRGTTLNSPLHF.

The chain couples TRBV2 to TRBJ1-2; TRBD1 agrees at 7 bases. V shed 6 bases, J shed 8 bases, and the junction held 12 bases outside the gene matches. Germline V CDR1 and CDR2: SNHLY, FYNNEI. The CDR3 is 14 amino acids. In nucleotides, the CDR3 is TGTGCCAGCAGATACACGACAGGGATGAACGGCTACACCTTC. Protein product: CASRYTTGMNGYTF.

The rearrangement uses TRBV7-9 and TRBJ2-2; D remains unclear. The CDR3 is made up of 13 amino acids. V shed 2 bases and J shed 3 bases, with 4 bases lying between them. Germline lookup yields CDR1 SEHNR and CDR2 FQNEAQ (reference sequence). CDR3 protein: CASSLLDTGELFF. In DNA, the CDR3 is TGTGCCAGCAGCTTACTGGACACCGGGGAGCTGTTTTTT.

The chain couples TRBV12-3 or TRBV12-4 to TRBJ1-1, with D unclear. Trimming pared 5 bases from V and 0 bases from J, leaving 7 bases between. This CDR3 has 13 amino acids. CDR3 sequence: CASSHGMNTEAFF. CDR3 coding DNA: TGTGCCAGCAGTCACGGGATGAACACTGAAGCTTTCTTT.

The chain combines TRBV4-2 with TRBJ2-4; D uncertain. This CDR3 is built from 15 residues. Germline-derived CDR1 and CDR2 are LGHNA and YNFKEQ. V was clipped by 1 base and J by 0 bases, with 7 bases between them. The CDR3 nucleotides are TGTGCCAGCAGCCAAGCTCAGATAGCCAAAAACATTCAGTACTTC. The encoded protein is CASSQAQIAKNIQYF.

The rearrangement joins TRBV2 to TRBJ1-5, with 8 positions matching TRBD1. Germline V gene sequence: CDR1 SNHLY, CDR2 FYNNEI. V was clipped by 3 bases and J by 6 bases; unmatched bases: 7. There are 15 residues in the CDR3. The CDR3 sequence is CASSDDRGVSQPQHF. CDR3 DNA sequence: TGTGCCAGCAGTGACGACAGGGGTGTCTCTCAGCCCCAGCATTTT.

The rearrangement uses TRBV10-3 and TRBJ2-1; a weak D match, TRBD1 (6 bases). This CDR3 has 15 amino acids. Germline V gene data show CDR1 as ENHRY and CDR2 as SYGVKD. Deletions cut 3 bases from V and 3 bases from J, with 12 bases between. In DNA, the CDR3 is TGTGCCATCAGTGAAGGGCAGGGGAGCTACAATGAGCAGTTCTTC. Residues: CAISEGQGSYNEQFF.

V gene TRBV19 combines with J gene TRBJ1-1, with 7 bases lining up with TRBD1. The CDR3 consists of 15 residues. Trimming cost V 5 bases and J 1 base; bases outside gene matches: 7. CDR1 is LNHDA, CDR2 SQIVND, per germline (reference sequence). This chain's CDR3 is CASSPPGQRNTEAFF. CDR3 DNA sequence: TGTGCCAGTAGTCCTCCGGGACAGCGGAACACTGAAGCTTTCTTT. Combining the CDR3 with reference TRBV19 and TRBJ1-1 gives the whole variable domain DGGITQSPKYLFRKEGQNVTLSCEQNLNHDAMYWYRQDPGQGLRLIYYSQIVNDFQKGDIAEGYSVSREKKESFPLTVTSAQKNPTAFYLCASSPPGQRNTEAFFGQGTRLTVV.

CDR3 region: CAGAYYGDEQFF. Here the CDR3 DNA reads TGTGCGGGGGCTTATTATGGGGATGAGCAGTTCTTC. The chain links TRBV7-3 to TRBJ2-1, with a tentative D call TRBD1 (6 bases). The germline V gene encodes CDR1 SGHTA and CDR2 FQGTGA. There are 12 residues in the CDR3.